This T cell receptor beta chain was observed in a study of T cell changes during pregnancy in multiple sclerosis. The CDR3 has 13 amino acids. With 11 bases clipped from V and 7 bases from J, the junction kept 7 bases outside the gene matches. CDR1 is MNHNS, CDR2 SASEGT, per germline. Only in-frame clones appear in the TCRdb table, and some are missing; sequencing was by immunoSEQ multiplex PCR. Here the sample spans about 8,500 clones, about 85% being singletons. The material sequenced was CD8+ T cells from peripheral blood mononuclear cells, taken in the first trimester of pregnancy. The sequence came from a female donor in good health, enrolled as a control in a pregnancy study. This chain connects TRBV6-1 to TRBJ1-4; 10 bases fit TRBD1. CDR3 sequence reads: CACEDRGSEKLFF. CDR3 DNA: TGTGCCTGCGAGGACAGGGGGAGTGAAAAACTGTTTTTT.